A selection of T cell receptor beta chains follows, all from one sample in a study of shared clonotypes between healthy human individuals. The assay was immunoSEQ multiplex PCR, and TCRdb's table has in-frame clones only and misses some. The sample consists of 2 million to 2.5 million clones, roughly 90% of them appearing once. The sequencing input was naive CD4+ T cells from PBMCs. These receptors were obtained from a man aged 18 to 29 in good health. Some clones in this sample may be carry-over from other donors' samples. Both conserved end residues are part of each CDR3. A D gene is named only where the DNA matches it firmly.

j_gene,len,d_gene,v_gene,CDR3nt,CDR3aa
TRBJ2-5,16,TRBD2,TRBV2,TGTGCCAGCAGCGGGACTAGCGGGATGGCCGGGGAGACCCAGTACTTC,CASSGTSGMAGETQYF
TRBJ2-5,15,TRBD2,TRBV7-9,TGTGCCAGCAGCTTAGAAGGGACTAGCGGAGAGACCCAGTACTTC,CASSLEGTSGETQYF
TRBJ2-7,14,TRBD1,TRBV5-5,TGTGCCAGCAGCTTTGGACAGGGTACCTACGAGCAGTACTTC,CASSFGQGTYEQYF
TRBJ2-7,14,TRBD2,TRBV5-1,TGCGCCAGCAGCTTCGCACCGGGCGGGGGGGAGCAGTACTTC,CASSFAPGGGEQYF
TRBJ2-7,15,NA,TRBV21-1,TGTGCCAGCCCCTCCGTTTCTGCCCTTTCATGGGAGCAGTACTTC,CASPSVSALSWEQYF
TRBJ2-7,15,NA,TRBV28,TGTGCCAGCAGTTCTACTTCCTACCCTCCCTACGAGCAGTACTTC,CASSSTSYPPYEQYF
TRBJ2-1,15,TRBD2,TRBV9,TGTGCCAGCAGCGTGGGACTAGCGGGGTACAATGAGCAGTTCTTC,CASSVGLAGYNEQFF
TRBJ2-7,15,NA,TRBV25-1,TGTGCCAGCAGTGAATCCCCCCCCGGCTACTACGAGCAGTACTTC,CASSESPPGYYEQYF
TRBJ2-1,16,TRBD2,TRBV5-6,TGTGCCAGCAGCGCGGGACTAGCGGCCTCCTACAATGAGCAGTTCTTC,CASSAGLAASYNEQFF
TRBJ2-7,15,NA,TRBV21-1,TGTGCCAGCAGCGGAGACAGGGGGACTGTCTCCGAGCAGTACTTC,CASSGDRGTVSEQYF
TRBJ2-2,18,TRBD2,TRBV18,TGTGCCAGCTCACCATGGTCTGCTAGCGGTGGAGGGACCGGGGAGCTGTTTTTT,CASSPWSASGGGTGELFF
TRBJ2-2,14,NA,TRBV18,TGTGCCAGCTCACCACCGGGGGGTACCGGGGAGCTGTTTTTT,CASSPPGGTGELFF